These 15 T cell receptor beta chains share one sample of origin, sequenced in a study of blood T cell repertoires in COVID-19. Profiled with immunoSEQ multiplex PCR; TCRdb holds only in-frame clones, not every one. The data contain about 130,000 clones, more than 70% of them singletons. Sequenced material: peripheral blood. These receptors originate from a man between 50 and 59 years old with acute or convalescent COVID-19.

The rearrangement joins TRBV28 to TRBJ1-2; D is unclear. The V gene lost 3 bases and the J gene lost 10 bases, with 15 bases spanning the gap. Germline loops: CDR1 MDHEN, CDR2 SYDVKM. The CDR3 is 13 residues long. This chain's CDR3 is CASSFPMGKNYTF. DNA for the CDR3: TGTGCCAGCAGTTTTCCTATGGGCAAGAACTACACCTTC.

This chain joins TRBV24-1 and TRBJ2-1; 8 bases fit TRBD1. CDR1 and CDR2 from the germline V gene are KGHDR and SFDVKD. J was trimmed by 6 bases and V by 3 bases; bases with no gene match: 3. The length of the CDR3 is 14 residues. CDR3 sequence (DNA): TGTGCCACCAGTGATCGCGGGACAGGCAATGAGCAGTTCTTC. Translated: CATSDRGTGNEQFF.

The chain joins TRBV4-2 to TRBJ2-3, with 10 bases that match TRBD2. V dropped 1 base and J dropped 4; count of bases not matched to a gene: 2. Germline assignment: CDR1 LGHNA and CDR2 YNFKEQ. The CDR3 is 15 residues long. CDR3 in amino acids: CASSQGAGGPDTQYF. CDR3 nucleotide sequence: TGTGCCAGCAGCCAAGGAGCGGGGGGGCCAGATACGCAGTATTTT.

This rearrangement joins TRBV29-1 to TRBJ2-7; the match to TRBD2 covers 8 bases. Germline-derived CDR1 and CDR2 are SQVTM and ANQGSEA. This CDR3 is built from 13 residues. The J segment lost 6 bases and the V segment lost 6 bases, leaving 10 bases of the junction unmatched. Here the CDR3 DNA reads TGCAGCGTCGCTAGCGGGCGAGGGGGCGAGCAGTACTTC. Translated: CSVASGRGGEQYF.

The chain has TRBV28 and TRBJ2-7; D is unresolved. V dropped 6 bases and J dropped 0 bases, with 6 bases sitting between them. The CDR3 loop spans 12 amino acids. Germline values: CDR1 MDHEN, CDR2 SYDVKM. CDR3 sequence: CASRSISYEQYF. The CDR3 DNA reads as TGTGCCAGCAGGTCAATCTCCTACGAGCAGTACTTC.

V gene TRBV18 combines with J gene TRBJ1-2, with TRBD1 identical over 11 bases. CDR3 length: 16 amino acids. After removal of 3 bases from V and 3 bases from J, the junction contained 6 bases not matched to a gene. Germline CDR1 reads KGHSH; CDR2 reads LQKENI. CDR3 coding DNA: TGTGCCAGCTCACCGGGACAGGGGGGACGGGACTATGGCTACACCTTC. As protein: CASSPGQGGRDYGYTF.

In this sample, this clone turned up a few times. The chain combines TRBV4-2 with TRBJ1-5; TRBD1 is a possible D gene (5 bases). Germline assignment: CDR1 LGHNA and CDR2 YNFKEQ. The CDR3 is made up of 16 amino acids. Deletions cut 4 bases from V and 1 base from J, with 14 bases between. The CDR3 nucleotides are TGTGCCAGCAGCCCGGACACGCCCGACAGCAATCAGCCCCAGCATTTT. Translating it yields CASSPDTPDSNQPQHF.

The rearrangement uses TRBV5-8 and TRBJ1-6; no clear D gene. V was pared by 0 bases and J by 6 bases, with 10 bases between. Looked up from germline, CDR1 is SGHTS and CDR2 is YDEGEE. The CDR3 length is 15 residues. The CDR3 protein is CASSLGTGSNSPLHF. The CDR3 DNA is TGTGCCAGCAGCTTGGGTACGGGAAGTAATTCACCCCTCCACTTT.

The rearrangement uses TRBV9 and TRBJ1-5, with D uncertain. Germline V gives CDR1 SGDLS, CDR2 YYNGEE. The CDR3 length is 15 residues. V gave up 0 bases and J gave up 4 bases, with 11 bases separating them. CDR3 sequence reads: CASSVGEAENQPQHF. The CDR3 DNA sequence: TGTGCCAGCAGCGTAGGGGAGGCGGAGAATCAGCCCCAGCATTTT.

The genes are TRBV6-6 and TRBJ2-1; D is possibly TRBD2 (5 bases). This CDR3 spans 12 amino acids. The germline V gene encodes CDR1 MNHNY and CDR2 SVGAGI (reference sequence). Trimming pared 5 bases from V and 4 bases from J, leaving 6 bases between. CDR3 sequence (DNA): TGTGCCAGCAGTCGGACTTACAATGAGCAGTTCTTC. It translates to CASSRTYNEQFF.

This clone was detected a few times. The chain combines TRBV7-9 with TRBJ1-2; D might be TRBD1 (6 bases). Per the germline V gene, CDR1 is SEHNR and CDR2 is FQNEAQ (reference sequence). V gave up 5 bases and J gave up 11 bases, with 18 bases separating them. This CDR3 comprises 13 residues. The CDR3 here is CASSPLGGVLYTF. CDR3 coding DNA: TGTGCCAGCAGCCCCCTAGGGGGGGTCTTATACACCTTC.

The chain recombines TRBV6-5 with TRBJ1-5, with TRBD1 matching over 8 bases. J was trimmed by 4 bases and V by 1 base; bases with no gene match: 3. The CDR3 sequence is 15 residues long. CDR1 MNHEY and CDR2 SVGAGI come from the germline V gene. The CDR3 loop reads CASSYFGTGNQPQHF. DNA of the CDR3: TGTGCCAGCAGTTACTTCGGGACAGGTAATCAGCCCCAGCATTTT.

The chain couples TRBV7-2 to TRBJ1-4; 7 bases are shared with TRBD1. The CDR3 spans 15 residues. With 2 bases clipped from V and 7 bases from J, the junction kept 7 bases outside the gene matches. The germline gives CDR1 SGHTA, CDR2 FQGNSA. The DNA for the CDR3 is TGTGCCAGCAGCTTAAGTGCACAGGGGCGTGAAAAACTGTTTTTT. Protein sequence: CASSLSAQGREKLFF.

The gene calls are TRBV3-1 (or the pseudogene TRBV3-2) and TRBJ1-5; D gene uncertain. The CDR3 is 13 residues long. The V end was cut by 3 bases, the J end by 7 bases, with 10 bases between. Germline V gene sequence: CDR1 LGHDT, CDR2 YNNKEL (reference sequence). The CDR3, as DNA: TGTGCCAGCAGCCATAGAGGGAGCCAGCCCCAGCATTTT. It translates to CASSHRGSQPQHF.

V gene TRBV2 combines with J gene TRBJ2-1; 7 bases map to TRBD1. Trimming removed 7 bases from V and 6 bases from J; junction bases left unmatched: 12. Germline V gene lookup returns CDR1 SNHLY and CDR2 FYNNEI. This CDR3 contains 15 residues. CDR3 bases: TGTGCCAGCAATCGACAGGGAGTGGCGGTCAATGAGCAGTTCTTC. Translated: CASNRQGVAVNEQFF.